This is a list of T cell receptor beta chains from one sample in a study of regulatory T cells in long-lasting Graves disease. TCRdb fed the multiplex PCR reads into MiXCR, producing one record per CDR3 protein. The sample shows over 450,000 distinct CDR3 sequences, around 12% of them seen only once. This same sample was also part of a study on T cells in Graves' hyperthyroidism and ophthalmopathy.

This material consisted of peripheral blood mononuclear cells (PBMCs), taken at new diagnosis, from a patient treated with antithyroid drugs. The receptors stem from a woman in her twenties or thirties with Graves disease. CDR3s include the opening cysteine and the closing phenylalanine or tryptophan. Fields, in order: CDR3 length, V gene, D gene, J gene, clone size, CDR3 DNA, CDR3 protein. D genes are given only for firm matches. Some rows mark clone size as missing; the rest say once, few, many or name a class of expanded clone.

>15|TRBV7-3|TRBD1|TRBJ2-2|many
TGTGCCAGCAGCTTGCAACAGGGGAAAGGCGGGGAGCTGTTTTTT
CASSLQQGKGGELFF
>16|TRBV27|NA|TRBJ2-3|many
TGTGCCAGCAGTGCCCATCAGCGAATACTCACAGATACGCAGTATTTT
CASSAHQRILTDTQYF
>14|TRBV7-9|NA|TRBJ1-4|few
TGTGCCAGCAGCTTAGATACAAGTTATGAAAAACTGTTTTTT
CASSLDTSYEKLFF
>17|TRBV7-6|TRBD2|TRBJ2-1|many
TGTGCCAGCAGCTTAGCGCCTCCACTAGCGGGAGTCAATGAGCAGTTCTTC
CASSLAPPLAGVNEQFF
>12|TRBV9|NA|TRBJ2-3|many
TGTGCCAGCAGTGTGGGCACAGATACGCAGTATTTT
CASSVGTDTQYF
>18|TRBV20-1|NA|TRBJ1-4|NA
TGCAGTGCTAGAGATAGGCGGAGGGGCTGGAAGGCTAATGAAAAACTGTTTTTT
CSARDRRRGWKANEKLFF
>16|TRBV18|NA|TRBJ1-5|many
TGTGCCAGCTCCCGATATACCAGGGATAGCAATCAGCCCCAGCATTTT
CASSRYTRDSNQPQHF
>15|TRBV20-1|TRBD1|TRBJ1-2|few
TGCAGTGCTAGAGATCCTGGACAGGGTGGTCATGGCTACACCTTC
CSARDPGQGGHGYTF
>15|TRBV4-1|NA|TRBJ1-2|few
TGCGCCAGCAGCCAAGAATTTAGCAGCCCCTATGGCTACACCTTC
CASSQEFSSPYGYTF
>19|TRBV28|TRBD1|TRBJ1-5|many
TGTGCCAGCAGTTCTTCACAGGGGACGGCGGTTTATAGCAATCAGCCCCAGCATTTT
CASSSSQGTAVYSNQPQHF
>13|TRBV12-3/TRBV12-4|NA|TRBJ2-5|many
TGTGCCAGCAGCCCTCGGAGGGTGGAGACCCAGTACTTC
CASSPRRVETQYF
>15|TRBV2|NA|TRBJ2-1|many
TGTGCCAGCAGTGAAGAAGATCTATTCAGGAATGAGCAGTTCTTC
CASSEEDLFRNEQFF
>14|TRBV9|NA|TRBJ1-6|few
TGTGCCAGCAGCGTGACAGACTATAATTCACCCCTCCACTTT
CASSVTDYNSPLHF
>15|TRBV7-2|NA|TRBJ1-2|many
TGTGCCAGCAGCTTAAGAGCTGGACAGAACTATGGCTACACCTTC
CASSLRAGQNYGYTF
>15|TRBV29-1|TRBD2|TRBJ2-3|NA
TGCAGCGTTGTGTCGGCTAGCGGGAGTTTTTATACGCAGTATTTT
CSVVSASGSFYTQYF
>13|TRBV28|NA|TRBJ2-7|many
TGTGCCAGCAGTTTAGATACCCGACCAGCGCAGTACTTC
CASSLDTRPAQYF
>13|TRBV28|NA|TRBJ2-2|many
TGTGCCAGCAGGGCAGGGGACGTCGGGGAGCTGTTTTTT
CASRAGDVGELFF
>16|TRBV18|NA|TRBJ1-5|many
TGTGCCAGCTCCGAACAGGAATTATATAGCAATCAGCCCCAGCATTTT
CASSEQELYSNQPQHF
>15|TRBV7-9|NA|TRBJ2-7|many
TGTGCCAGCAGCTTAGCGGCCGGCAGACTCTACGAGCAGTACTTC
CASSLAAGRLYEQYF
>10|TRBV2|NA|TRBJ2-2|many
TGTGCCAGCTCGGGCGGGGAGCTGTTTTTT
CASSGGELFF
>15|TRBV20-1|NA|TRBJ1-4|NA
TGCAGTGCTAGAGATCGCAGGGAGGGTCTGGGGAAACTGTTTTTT
CSARDRREGLGKLFF
>14|TRBV27|NA|TRBJ1-2|many
TGTGCCAGCAGTGCCGAAAGGGGCCCCTATGGCTACACCTTC
CASSAERGPYGYTF
>16|TRBV4-2|NA|TRBJ2-1|many
TGTGCCAGCAGCCAAGTTCGCAGCGGGACATACAATGAGCAGTTCTTC
CASSQVRSGTYNEQFF
>12|TRBV11-3|NA|TRBJ2-2|few
TGTGCCAGCACGGGCGCGAGCGGGGAGCTGTTTTTT
CASTGASGELFF
>14|TRBV11-2|NA|TRBJ1-4|many
TGTGCCAGCAGCTTGTCTCAACCGGGACACAAACTGTTTTTT
CASSLSQPGHKLFF
>15|TRBV3-1|NA|TRBJ2-5|NA
TGTGCCAGCAGCCATAGACGTCGGGTAGAAGAGACCCAGTACTTC
CASSHRRRVEETQYF
>13|TRBV11-3|NA|TRBJ2-5|many
TGTGCCAGCAGCGCTGAGTCCCAAGAGACCCAGTACTTC
CASSAESQETQYF
>16|TRBV7-2|NA|TRBJ1-5|many
TGTGCCAGCAGCCGCTTACCCCGCGGCGTCAATCAGCCCCAGCATTTT
CASSRLPRGVNQPQHF
>13|TRBV12-3/TRBV12-4|NA|TRBJ1-1|many
TGTGCCAGCAGTTACGGACTCAACACTGAAGCTTTCTTT
CASSYGLNTEAFF